The sequence of this TCR beta chain was determined in a study of shared clonotypes between healthy human individuals. Assay used: immunoSEQ multiplex PCR; TCRdb lists only in-frame clones, some missing. The table includes about 79,000 clones, 62% detected once. Trimming pared 4 bases from V and 3 bases from J, leaving 16 bases between. The CDR3 consists of 15 residues. Germline CDR1 is MGHRA and CDR2 is YSYEKL. The V call is TRBV4-1, the J call TRBJ2-7; a weak D match, TRBD1 (6 bases). This receptor was obtained from a man aged 25 to 40 in good health. The sample consisted of memory CD8+ T cells sorted from blood. Stated subset: CD45RO+ cells pooled with CCR7-negative TemRA cells. The CDR3 nucleotides read TGCGCCAGCAGCCGAACAGGGCCCGCTCTCTACGAGCAGTACTTC. It translates to CASSRTGPALYEQYF.